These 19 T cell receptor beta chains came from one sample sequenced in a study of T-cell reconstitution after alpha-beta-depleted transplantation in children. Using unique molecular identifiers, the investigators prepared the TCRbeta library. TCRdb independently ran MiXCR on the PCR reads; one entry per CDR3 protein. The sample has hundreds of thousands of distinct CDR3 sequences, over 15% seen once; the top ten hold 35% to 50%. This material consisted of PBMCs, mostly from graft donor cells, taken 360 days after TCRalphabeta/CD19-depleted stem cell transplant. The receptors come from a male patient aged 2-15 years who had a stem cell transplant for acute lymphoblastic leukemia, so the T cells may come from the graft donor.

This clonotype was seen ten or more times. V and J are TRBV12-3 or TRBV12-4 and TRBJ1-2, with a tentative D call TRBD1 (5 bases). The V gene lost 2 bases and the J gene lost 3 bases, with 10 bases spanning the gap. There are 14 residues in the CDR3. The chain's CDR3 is CASSLNRGYYGYTF. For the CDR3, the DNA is TGTGCCAGCAGTTTAAATAGGGGTTACTATGGCTACACCTTC.

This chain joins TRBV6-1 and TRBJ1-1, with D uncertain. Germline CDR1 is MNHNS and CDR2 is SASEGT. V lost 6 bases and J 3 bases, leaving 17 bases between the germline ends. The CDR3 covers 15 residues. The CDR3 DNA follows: TGTGCCAGCAGAGGCATTAACAAGGTTCACACTGAAGCTTTCTTT. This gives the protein CASRGINKVHTEAFF.

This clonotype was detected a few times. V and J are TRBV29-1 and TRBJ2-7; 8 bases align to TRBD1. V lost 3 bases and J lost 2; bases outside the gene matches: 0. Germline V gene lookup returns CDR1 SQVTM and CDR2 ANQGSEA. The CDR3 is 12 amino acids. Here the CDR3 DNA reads TGCAGCGTTGAGGACAGGGCCTACGAGCAGTACTTC. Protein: CSVEDRAYEQYF.

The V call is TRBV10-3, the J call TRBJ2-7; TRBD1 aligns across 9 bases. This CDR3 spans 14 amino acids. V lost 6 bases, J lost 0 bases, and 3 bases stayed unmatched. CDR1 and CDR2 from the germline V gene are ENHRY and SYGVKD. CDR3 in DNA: TGTGCCATCAGCGGGACAGGGTTCTCCTACGAGCAGTACTTC. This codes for CAISGTGFSYEQYF.

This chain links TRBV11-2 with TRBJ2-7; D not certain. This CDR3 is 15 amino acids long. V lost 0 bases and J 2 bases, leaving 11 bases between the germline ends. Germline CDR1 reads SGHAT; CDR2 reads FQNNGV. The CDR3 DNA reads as TGTGCCAGCAGCTTAGAAGGCAGCGAACCCTACGAGCAGTACTTC. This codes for CASSLEGSEPYEQYF. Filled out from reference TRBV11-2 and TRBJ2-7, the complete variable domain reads EAGVAQSPRYKIIEKRQSVAFWCNPISGHATLYWYQQILGQGPKLLIQFQNNGVVDDSQLPKDRFSAERLKGVDSTLKIQPAKLEDSAVYLCASSLEGSEPYEQYFGPGTRLTVT.

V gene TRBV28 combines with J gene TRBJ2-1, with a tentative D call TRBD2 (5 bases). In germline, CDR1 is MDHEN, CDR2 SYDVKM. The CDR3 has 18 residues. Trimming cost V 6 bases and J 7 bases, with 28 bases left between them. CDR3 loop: CASSSVAVGESLGNEQFF. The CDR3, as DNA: TGTGCCAGCAGCTCCGTGGCGGTTGGGGAGAGTTTGGGTAATGAGCAGTTCTTC.

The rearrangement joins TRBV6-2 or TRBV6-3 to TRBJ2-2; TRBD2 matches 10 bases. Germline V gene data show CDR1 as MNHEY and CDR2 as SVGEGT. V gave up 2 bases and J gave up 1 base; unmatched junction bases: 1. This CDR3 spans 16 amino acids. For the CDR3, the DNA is TGTGCCAGCAGTTACGCTAGCGGGGGGAACACCGGGGAGCTGTTTTTT. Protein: CASSYASGGNTGELFF.

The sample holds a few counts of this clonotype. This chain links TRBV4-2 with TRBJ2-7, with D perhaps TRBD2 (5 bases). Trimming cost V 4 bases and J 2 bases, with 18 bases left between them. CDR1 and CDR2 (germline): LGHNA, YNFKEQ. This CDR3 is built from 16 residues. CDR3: CASSLLRDASTYEQYF. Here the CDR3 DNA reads TGTGCCAGCAGCCTCCTCCGGGATGCCTCAACCTACGAGCAGTACTTC.

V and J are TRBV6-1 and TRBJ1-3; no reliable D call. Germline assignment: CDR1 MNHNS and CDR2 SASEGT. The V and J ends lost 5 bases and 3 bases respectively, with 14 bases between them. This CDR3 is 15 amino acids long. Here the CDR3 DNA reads TGTGCCAGCAGTCCCAATCAAGGGTTTGGAAACACCATATATTTT. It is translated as CASSPNQGFGNTIYF.

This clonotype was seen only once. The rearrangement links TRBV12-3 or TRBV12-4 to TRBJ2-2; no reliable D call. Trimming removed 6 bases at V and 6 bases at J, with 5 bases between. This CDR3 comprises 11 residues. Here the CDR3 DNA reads TGTGCCAGCAGACGCCCCGGGGAGCTGTTTTTT. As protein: CASRRPGELFF.

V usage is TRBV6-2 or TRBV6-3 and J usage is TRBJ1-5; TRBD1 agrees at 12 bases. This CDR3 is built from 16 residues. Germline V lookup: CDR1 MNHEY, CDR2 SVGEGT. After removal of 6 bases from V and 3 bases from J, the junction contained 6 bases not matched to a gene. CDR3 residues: CASRGTGGVLNQPQHF. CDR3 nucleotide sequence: TGTGCCAGCAGGGGGACAGGGGGCGTCCTCAATCAGCCCCAGCATTTT.

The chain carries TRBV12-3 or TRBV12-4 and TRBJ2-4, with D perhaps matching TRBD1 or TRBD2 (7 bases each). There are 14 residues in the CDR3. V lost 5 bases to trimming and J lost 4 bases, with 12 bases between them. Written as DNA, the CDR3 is TGTGCCAGCAGTCCCCAGGGGGGGAAAAACATTCAGTACTTC. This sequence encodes CASSPQGGKNIQYF.

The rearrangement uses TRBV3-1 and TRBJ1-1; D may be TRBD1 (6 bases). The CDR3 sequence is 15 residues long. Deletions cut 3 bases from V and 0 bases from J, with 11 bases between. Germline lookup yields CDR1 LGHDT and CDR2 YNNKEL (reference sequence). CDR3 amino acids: CASSHPQGLNTEAFF. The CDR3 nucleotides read TGTGCCAGCAGCCACCCACAGGGCTTGAACACTGAAGCTTTCTTT.

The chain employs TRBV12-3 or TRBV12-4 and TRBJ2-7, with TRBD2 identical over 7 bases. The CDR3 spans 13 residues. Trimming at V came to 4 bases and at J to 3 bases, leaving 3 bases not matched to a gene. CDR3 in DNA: TGTGCCAGCAGTTATCGGGGGGACTACGAGCAGTACTTC. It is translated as CASSYRGDYEQYF.

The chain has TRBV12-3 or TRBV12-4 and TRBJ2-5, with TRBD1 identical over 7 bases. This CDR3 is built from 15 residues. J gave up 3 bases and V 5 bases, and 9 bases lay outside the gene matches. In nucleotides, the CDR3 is TGTGCCAGCAGTCCCACTTCGGGGACAGAAGAGACCCAGTACTTC. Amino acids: CASSPTSGTEETQYF.

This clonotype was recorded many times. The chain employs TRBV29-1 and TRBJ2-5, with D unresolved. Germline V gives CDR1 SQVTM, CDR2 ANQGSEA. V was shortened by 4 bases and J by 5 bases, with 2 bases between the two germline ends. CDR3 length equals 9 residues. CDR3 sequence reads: CSVGETQYF. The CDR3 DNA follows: TGCAGCGTTGGTGAGACCCAGTACTTC.

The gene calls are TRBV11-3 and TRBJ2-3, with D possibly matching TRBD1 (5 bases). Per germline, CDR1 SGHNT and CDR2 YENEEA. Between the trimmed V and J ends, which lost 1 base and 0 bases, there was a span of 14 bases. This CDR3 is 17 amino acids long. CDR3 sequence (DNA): TGTGCCAGCAGCTTAGGTCACAGGAGTTCTAGCACAGATACGCAGTATTTT. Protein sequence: CASSLGHRSSSTDTQYF.

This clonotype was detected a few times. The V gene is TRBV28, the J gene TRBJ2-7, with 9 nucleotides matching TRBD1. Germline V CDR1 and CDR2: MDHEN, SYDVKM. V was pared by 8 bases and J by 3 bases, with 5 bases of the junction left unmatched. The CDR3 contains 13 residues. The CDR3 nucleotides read TGTGCCAGCCGGGGGACAGGGTACTACGAGCAGTACTTC. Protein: CASRGTGYYEQYF.

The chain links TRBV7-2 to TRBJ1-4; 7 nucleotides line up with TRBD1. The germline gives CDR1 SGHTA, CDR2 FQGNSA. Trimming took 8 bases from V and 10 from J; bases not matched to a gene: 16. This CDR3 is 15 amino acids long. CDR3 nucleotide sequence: TGTGCCAGCTCCCCCTGGTTCAGGGGGGAGAGAAAACTGTTTTTT. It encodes CASSPWFRGERKLFF. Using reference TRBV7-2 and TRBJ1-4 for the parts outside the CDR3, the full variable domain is GAGVSQSPSNKVTEKGKDVELRCDPISGHTALYWYRQSLGQGLEFLIYFQGNSAPDKSGLPSDRFSAERTGGSVSTLTIQRTQQEDSAVYLCASSPWFRGERKLFFGSGTQLSVL.